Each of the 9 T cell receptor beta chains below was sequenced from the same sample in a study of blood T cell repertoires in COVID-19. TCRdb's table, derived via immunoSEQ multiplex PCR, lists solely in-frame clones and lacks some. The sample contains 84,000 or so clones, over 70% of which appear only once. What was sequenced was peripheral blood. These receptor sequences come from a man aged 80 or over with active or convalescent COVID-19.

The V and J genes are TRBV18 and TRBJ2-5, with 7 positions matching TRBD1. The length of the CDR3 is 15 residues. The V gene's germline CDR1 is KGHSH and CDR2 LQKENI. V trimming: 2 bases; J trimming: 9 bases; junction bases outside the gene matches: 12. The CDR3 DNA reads TGTGCCAGCTCACCAGGTGTCGGGACAGTGTTGGCCCAGTACTTC. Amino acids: CASSPGVGTVLAQYF. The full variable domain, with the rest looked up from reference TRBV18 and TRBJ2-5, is NAGVMQNPRHLVRRRGQEARLRCSPMKGHSHVYWYRQLPEEGLKFMVYLQKENIIDESGMPKERFSAEFPKEGPSILRIQQVVRGDSAAYFCASSPGVGTVLAQYFGPGTRLLVL.

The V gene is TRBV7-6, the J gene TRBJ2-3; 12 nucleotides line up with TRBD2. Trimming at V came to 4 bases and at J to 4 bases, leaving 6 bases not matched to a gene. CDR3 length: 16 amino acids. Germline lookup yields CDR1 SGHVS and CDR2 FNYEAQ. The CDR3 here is CASSSGLAGFADTQYF. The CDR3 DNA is TGTGCCAGCAGCTCTGGACTAGCGGGATTCGCAGATACGCAGTATTTT. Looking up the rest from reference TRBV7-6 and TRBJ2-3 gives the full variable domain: GAGVSQSPRYKVTKRGQDVALRCDPISGHVSLYWYRQALGQGPEFLTYFNYEAQQDKSGLPNDRFSAERPEGSISTLTIQRTEQRDSAMYRCASSSGLAGFADTQYFGPGTRLTVL.

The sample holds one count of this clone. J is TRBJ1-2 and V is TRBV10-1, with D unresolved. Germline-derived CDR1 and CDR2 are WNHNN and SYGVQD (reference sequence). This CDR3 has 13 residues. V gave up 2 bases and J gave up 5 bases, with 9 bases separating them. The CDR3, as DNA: TGCGCCAGCAGTGAGATCCGGGATTATGGCTACACCTTC. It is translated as CASSEIRDYGYTF.

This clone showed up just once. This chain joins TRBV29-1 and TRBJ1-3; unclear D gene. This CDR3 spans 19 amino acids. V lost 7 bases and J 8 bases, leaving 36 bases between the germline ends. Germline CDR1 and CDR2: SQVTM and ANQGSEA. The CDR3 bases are TGCAGCGGAACTCACTGGCAGTTGGGGAGAGGAGTGAAGGTAGACACCATATATTTT. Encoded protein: CSGTHWQLGRGVKVDTIYF.

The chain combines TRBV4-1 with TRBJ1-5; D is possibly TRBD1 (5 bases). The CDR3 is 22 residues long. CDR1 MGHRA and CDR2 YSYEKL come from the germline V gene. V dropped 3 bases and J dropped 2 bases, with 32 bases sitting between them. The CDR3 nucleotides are TGCGCCAGCAGCCAGGTCCCCACCTTCAAACAGGTGATGAGAAAGGGCAATCAGCCCCAGCATTTT. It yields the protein CASSQVPTFKQVMRKGNQPQHF.

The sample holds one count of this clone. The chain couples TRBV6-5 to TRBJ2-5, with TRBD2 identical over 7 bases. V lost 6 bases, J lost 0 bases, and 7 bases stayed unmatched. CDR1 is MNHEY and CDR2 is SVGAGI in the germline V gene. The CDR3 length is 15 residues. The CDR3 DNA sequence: TGTGCCAGCAGGAGCGGGACTTTGTACCAAGAGACCCAGTACTTC. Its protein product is CASRSGTLYQETQYF.

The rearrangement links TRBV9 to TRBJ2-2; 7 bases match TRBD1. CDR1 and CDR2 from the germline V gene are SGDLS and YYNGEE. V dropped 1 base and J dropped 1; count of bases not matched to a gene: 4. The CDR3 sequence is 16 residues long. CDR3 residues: CASSVRGDRNTGELFF. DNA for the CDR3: TGTGCCAGCAGCGTAAGAGGGGACAGGAACACCGGGGAGCTGTTTTTT.

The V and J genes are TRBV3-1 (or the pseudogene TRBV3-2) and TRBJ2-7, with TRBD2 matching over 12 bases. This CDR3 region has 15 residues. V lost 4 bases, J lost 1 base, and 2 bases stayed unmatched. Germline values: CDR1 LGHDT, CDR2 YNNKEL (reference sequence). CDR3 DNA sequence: TGTGCCAGCAGCCCTAGCGGGGGGGGGTCCTACGAGCAGTACTTC. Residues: CASSPSGGGSYEQYF.

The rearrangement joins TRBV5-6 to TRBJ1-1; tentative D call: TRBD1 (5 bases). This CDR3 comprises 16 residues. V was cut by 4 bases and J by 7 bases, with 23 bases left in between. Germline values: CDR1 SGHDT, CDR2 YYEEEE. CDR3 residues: CASSITPRAGLGEAFF. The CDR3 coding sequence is TGTGCCAGCAGCATCACCCCCCGCGCAGGGCTGGGTGAAGCTTTCTTT.